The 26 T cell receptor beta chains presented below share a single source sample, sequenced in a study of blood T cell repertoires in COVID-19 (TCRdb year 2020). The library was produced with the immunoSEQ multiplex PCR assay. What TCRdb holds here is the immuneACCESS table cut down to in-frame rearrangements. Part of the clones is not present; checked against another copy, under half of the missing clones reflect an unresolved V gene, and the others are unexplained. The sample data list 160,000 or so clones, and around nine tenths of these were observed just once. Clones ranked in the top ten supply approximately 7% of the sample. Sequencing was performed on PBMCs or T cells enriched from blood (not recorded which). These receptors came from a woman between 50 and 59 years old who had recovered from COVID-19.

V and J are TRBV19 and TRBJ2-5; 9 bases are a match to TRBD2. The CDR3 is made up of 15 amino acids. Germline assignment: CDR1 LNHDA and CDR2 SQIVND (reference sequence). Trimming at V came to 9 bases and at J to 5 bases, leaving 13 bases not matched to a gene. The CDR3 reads CASSLRGGLSETQYF. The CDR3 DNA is TGTGCCAGCAGTCTGCGGGGGGGCCTGTCGGAGACCCAGTACTTC. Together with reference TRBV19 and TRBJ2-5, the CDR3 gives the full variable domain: DGGITQSPKYLFRKEGQNVTLSCEQNLNHDAMYWYRQDPGQGLRLIYYSQIVNDFQKGDIAEGYSVSREKKESFPLTVTSAQKNPTAFYLCASSLRGGLSETQYFGPGTRLLVL.

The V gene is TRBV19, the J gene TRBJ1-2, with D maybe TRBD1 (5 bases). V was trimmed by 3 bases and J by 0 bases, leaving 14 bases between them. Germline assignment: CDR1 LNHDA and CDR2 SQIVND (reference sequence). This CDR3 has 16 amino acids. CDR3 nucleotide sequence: TGTGCCAGTAGTATTAGGATGGGGCGAGCTAACTATGGCTACACCTTC. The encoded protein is CASSIRMGRANYGYTF.

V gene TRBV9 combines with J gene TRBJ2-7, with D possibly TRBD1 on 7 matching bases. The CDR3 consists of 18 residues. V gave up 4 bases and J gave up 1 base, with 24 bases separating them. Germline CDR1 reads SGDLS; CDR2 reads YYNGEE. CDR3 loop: CASSPAQGGARISYEQYF. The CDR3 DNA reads TGTGCCAGCAGCCCGGCGCAGGGGGGCGCCCGAATTTCCTACGAGCAGTACTTC.

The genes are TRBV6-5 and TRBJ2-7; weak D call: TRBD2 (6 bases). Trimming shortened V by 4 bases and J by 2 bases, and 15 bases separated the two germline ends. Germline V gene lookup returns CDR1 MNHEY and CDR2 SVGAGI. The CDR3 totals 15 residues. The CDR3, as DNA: TGTGCCAGCAGTTCGACGGGACTTCCCCCCTACGAGCAGTACTTC. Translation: CASSSTGLPPYEQYF.

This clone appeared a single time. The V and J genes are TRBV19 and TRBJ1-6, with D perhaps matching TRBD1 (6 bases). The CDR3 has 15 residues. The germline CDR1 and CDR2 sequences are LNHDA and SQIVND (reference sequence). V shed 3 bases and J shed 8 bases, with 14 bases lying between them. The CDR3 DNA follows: TGTGCCAGTAGTATTATACAGGGCTCGGATTCACCCCTCCACTTT. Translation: CASSIIQGSDSPLHF.

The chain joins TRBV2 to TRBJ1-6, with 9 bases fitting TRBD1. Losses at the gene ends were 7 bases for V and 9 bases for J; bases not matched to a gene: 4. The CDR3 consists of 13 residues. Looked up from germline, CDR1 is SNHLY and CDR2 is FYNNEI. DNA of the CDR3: TGTGCCAGCACGGGGACAGGGACTTCACCCCTCCACTTT. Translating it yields CASTGTGTSPLHF. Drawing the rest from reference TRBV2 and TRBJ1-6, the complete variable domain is EPEVTQTPSHQVTQMGQEVILRCVPISNHLYFYWYRQILGQKVEFLVSFYNNEISEKSEIFDDQFSVERPDGSNFTLKIRSTKLEDSAMYFCASTGTGTSPLHFGNGTRLTVT.

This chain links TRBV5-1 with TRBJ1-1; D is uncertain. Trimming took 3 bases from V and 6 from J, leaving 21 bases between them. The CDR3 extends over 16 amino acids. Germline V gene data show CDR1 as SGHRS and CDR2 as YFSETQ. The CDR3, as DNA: TGCGCCAGCAGCTCGCGGTTTGAGGGCAGGCGGGCTGAAGCTTTCTTT. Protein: CASSSRFEGRRAEAFF.

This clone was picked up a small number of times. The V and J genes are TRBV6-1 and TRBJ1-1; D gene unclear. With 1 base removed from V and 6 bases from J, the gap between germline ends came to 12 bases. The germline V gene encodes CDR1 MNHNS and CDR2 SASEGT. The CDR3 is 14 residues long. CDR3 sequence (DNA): TGTGCCAGCAGTGAAGTCATGGAGGCGTCTGAAGCTTTCTTT. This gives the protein CASSEVMEASEAFF.

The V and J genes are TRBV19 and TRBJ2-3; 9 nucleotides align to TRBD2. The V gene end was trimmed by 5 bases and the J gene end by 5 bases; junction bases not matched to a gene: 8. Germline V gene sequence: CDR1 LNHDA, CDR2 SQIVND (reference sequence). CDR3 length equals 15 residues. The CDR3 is CASSRNSGGRDTQYF. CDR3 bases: TGTGCCAGTAGTCGGAATAGCGGGGGAAGAGATACGCAGTATTTT. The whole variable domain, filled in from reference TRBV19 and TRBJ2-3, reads DGGITQSPKYLFRKEGQNVTLSCEQNLNHDAMYWYRQDPGQGLRLIYYSQIVNDFQKGDIAEGYSVSREKKESFPLTVTSAQKNPTAFYLCASSRNSGGRDTQYFGPGTRLTVL.

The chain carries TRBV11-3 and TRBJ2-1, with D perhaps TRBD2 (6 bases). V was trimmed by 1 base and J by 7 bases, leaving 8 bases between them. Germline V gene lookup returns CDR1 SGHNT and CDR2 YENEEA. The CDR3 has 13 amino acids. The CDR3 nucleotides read TGTGCCAGCAGCTTAGTAGGAGGGAATGAGCAGTTCTTC. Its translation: CASSLVGGNEQFF.

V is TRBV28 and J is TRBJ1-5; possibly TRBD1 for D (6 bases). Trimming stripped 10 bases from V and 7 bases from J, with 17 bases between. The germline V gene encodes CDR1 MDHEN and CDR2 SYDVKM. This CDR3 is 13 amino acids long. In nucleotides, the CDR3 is TGTGCCACAGGGGTCCCGGGGATCCAGCCCCAGCATTTT. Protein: CATGVPGIQPQHF.

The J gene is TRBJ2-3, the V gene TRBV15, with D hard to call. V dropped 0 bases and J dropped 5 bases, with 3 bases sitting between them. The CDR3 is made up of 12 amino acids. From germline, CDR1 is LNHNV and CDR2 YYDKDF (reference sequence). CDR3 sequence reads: CATSRDRDTQYF. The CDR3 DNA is TGTGCCACCAGCAGAGATCGAGATACGCAGTATTTT.

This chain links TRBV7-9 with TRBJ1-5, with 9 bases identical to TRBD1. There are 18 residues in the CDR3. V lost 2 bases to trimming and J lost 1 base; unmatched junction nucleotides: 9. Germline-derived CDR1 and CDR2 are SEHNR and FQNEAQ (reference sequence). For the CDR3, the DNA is TGTGCCAGCAGCTTATCCCCGACAGGGGGGAAAAGCAATCAGCCCCAGCATTTT. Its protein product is CASSLSPTGGKSNQPQHF.

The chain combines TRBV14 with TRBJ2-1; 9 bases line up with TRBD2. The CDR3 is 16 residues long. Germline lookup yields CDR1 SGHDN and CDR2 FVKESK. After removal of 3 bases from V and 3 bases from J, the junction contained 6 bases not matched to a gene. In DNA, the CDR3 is TGTGCCAGCAGCCACCTAGCGGGGCCCCTCTACAATGAGCAGTTCTTC. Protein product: CASSHLAGPLYNEQFF. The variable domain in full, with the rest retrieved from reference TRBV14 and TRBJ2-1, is EAGVTQFPSHSVIEKGQTVTLRCDPISGHDNLYWYRRVMGKEIKFLLHFVKESKQDESGMPNNRFLAERTGGTYSTLKVQPAELEDSGVYFCASSHLAGPLYNEQFFGPGTRLTVL.

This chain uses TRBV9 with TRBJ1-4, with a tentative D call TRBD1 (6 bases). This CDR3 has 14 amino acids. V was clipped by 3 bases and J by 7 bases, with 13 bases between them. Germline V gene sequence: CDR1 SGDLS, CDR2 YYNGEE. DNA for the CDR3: TGTGCCAGCAGCGCCAGGGGTATTGGTGAAAAACTGTTTTTT. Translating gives CASSARGIGEKLFF.

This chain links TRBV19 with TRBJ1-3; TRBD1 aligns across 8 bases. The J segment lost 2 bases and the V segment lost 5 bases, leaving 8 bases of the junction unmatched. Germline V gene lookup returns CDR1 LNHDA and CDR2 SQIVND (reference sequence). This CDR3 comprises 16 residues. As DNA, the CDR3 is TGTGCCAGTAGTTTCCTGGGACAGGAGGCTGGAAACACCATATATTTT. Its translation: CASSFLGQEAGNTIYF. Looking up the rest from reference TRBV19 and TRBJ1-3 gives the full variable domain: DGGITQSPKYLFRKEGQNVTLSCEQNLNHDAMYWYRQDPGQGLRLIYYSQIVNDFQKGDIAEGYSVSREKKESFPLTVTSAQKNPTAFYLCASSFLGQEAGNTIYFGEGSWLTVV.

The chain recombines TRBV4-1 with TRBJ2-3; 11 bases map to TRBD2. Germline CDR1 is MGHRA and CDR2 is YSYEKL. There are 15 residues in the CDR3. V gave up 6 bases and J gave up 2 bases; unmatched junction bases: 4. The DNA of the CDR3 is TGCGCCAGCAGTCGACTAGCGGGGCTCACAGATACGCAGTATTTT. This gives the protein CASSRLAGLTDTQYF.

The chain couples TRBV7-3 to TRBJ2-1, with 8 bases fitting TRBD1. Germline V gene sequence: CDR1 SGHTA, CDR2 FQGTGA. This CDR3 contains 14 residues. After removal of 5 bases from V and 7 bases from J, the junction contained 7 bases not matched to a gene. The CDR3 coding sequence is TGTGCCAGCAGCCCAGGGGGCTCTGGGAATGAGCAGTTCTTC. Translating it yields CASSPGGSGNEQFF. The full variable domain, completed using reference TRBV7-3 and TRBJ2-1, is GAGVSQTPSNKVTEKGKYVELRCDPISGHTALYWYRQSLGQGPEFLIYFQGTGAADDSGLPNDRFFAVRPEGSVSTLKIQRTERGDSAVYLCASSPGGSGNEQFFGPGTRLTVL.

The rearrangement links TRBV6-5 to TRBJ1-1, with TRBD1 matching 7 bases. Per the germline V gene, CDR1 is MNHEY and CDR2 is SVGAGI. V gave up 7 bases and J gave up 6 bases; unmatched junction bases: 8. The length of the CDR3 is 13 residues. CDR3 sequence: CASTGQAGSEAFF. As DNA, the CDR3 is TGTGCCAGCACAGGACAGGCGGGCTCTGAAGCTTTCTTT.

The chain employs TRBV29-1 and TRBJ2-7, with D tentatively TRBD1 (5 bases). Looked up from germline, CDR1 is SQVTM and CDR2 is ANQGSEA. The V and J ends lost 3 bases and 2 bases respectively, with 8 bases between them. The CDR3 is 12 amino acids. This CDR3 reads CSVDTGTYEQYF. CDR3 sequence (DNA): TGCAGCGTTGATACAGGTACCTACGAGCAGTACTTC.

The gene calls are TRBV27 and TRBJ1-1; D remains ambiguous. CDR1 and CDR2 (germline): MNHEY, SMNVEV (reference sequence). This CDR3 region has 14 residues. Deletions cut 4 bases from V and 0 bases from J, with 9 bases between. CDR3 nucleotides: TGTGCCAGCAGTTCGGCGGGAGTGAACACTGAAGCTTTCTTT. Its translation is CASSSAGVNTEAFF.

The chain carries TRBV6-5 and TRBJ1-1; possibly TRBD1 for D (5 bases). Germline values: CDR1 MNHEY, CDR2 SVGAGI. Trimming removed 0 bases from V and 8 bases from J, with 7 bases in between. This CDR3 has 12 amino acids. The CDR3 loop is CASSYSRGEAFF. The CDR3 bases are TGTGCCAGCAGTTACTCAAGGGGAGAAGCTTTCTTT.

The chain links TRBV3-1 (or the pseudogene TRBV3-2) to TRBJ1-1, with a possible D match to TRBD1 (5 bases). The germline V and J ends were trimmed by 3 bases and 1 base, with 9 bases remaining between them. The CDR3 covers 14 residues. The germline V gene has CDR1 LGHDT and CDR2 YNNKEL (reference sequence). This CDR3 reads CASSQGGTNTEAFF. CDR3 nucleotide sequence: TGTGCCAGCAGCCAGGGGGGGACGAACACTGAAGCTTTCTTT.

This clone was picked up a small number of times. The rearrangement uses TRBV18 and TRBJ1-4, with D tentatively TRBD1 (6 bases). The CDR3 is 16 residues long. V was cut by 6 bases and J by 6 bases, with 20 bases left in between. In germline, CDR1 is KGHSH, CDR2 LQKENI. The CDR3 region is CASSPQQGSPYEKLFF. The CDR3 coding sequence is TGTGCCAGCTCCCCCCAGCAGGGGAGCCCGTATGAAAAACTGTTTTTT.

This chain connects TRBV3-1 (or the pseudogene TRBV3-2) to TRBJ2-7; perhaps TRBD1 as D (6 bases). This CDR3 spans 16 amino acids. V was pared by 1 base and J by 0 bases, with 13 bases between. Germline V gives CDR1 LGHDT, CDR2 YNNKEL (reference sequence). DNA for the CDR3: TGTGCCAGCAGCCAAGTTCTGGGGGCGAGCTCCTACGAGCAGTACTTC. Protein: CASSQVLGASSYEQYF.

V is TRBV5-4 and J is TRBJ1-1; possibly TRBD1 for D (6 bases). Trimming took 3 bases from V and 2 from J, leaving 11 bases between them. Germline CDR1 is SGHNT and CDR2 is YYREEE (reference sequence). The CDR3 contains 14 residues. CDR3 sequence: CASSSQGINTEAFF. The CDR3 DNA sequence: TGTGCCAGCAGCTCTCAGGGGATAAACACTGAAGCTTTCTTT.